Listed here are 12 T cell receptor beta chains from one sample, sequenced in a study of CD8 T cells in Susac syndrome. It was with random hexamers that about 0.45 to 1 ug RNA was reverse transcribed. TCRdb re-derived calls from the immunoSEQ multiplex PCR reads in MiXCR, one entry per CDR3 protein. The sample contains some 200,000 distinct CDR3 sequences, 90% to 95% of which appear only once. Sequences were obtained from CD4+ T cells from PBMCs. The source of these receptors is a human donor with multiple sclerosis.

The V call is TRBV12-3 or TRBV12-4, the J call TRBJ2-7, with 8 bases identical to TRBD1. The ends lost 3 bases at V and 5 bases at J; junction bases unmatched: 6. The CDR3 length is 14 residues. CDR3 bases: TGTGCCAGCAGTTTTGTGAGGGACAGGAACGAGCAGTACTTC. Protein product: CASSFVRDRNEQYF.

The chain recombines TRBV3-1 with TRBJ2-7; possible D gene TRBD2, 5 bases. CDR1 and CDR2 (germline): LGHDT, YNNKEL (reference sequence). Trimming took off 3 bases at V and 0 bases at J, with 9 bases between the two ends. This CDR3 is built from 14 residues. CDR3: CASSHLGSSYEQYF. Here the CDR3 DNA reads TGTGCCAGCAGCCACTTAGGGAGCTCCTACGAGCAGTACTTC.

The chain carries TRBV3-1 and TRBJ2-3; unclear D gene. CDR3 length: 12 residues. V was cut by 6 bases and J by 4 bases, with 8 bases left in between. The germline V gene has CDR1 LGHDT and CDR2 YNNKEL (reference sequence). Here the CDR3 reads CASRAGADTQYF. CDR3 nucleotide sequence: TGTGCCAGCAGGGCTGGGGCAGATACGCAGTATTTT.

This chain links TRBV4-2 with TRBJ1-2; D not resolved. This CDR3 contains 13 residues. Trimming stripped 4 bases from V and 5 bases from J, with 11 bases between. Per the germline V gene, CDR1 is LGHNA and CDR2 is YNFKEQ. The CDR3 spells CASSRDGKYGYTF. CDR3 DNA: TGTGCCAGCAGCCGAGACGGGAAATATGGCTACACCTTC.

V gene TRBV5-6 combines with J gene TRBJ1-5; D is perhaps TRBD1 (5 bases). The V gene's germline CDR1 is SGHDT and CDR2 YYEEEE. This CDR3 has 16 residues. V was shortened by 1 base and J by 0 bases, with 11 bases between the two germline ends. DNA of the CDR3: TGTGCCAGCAGCTTGACAGGACTGTATAGCAATCAGCCCCAGCATTTT. This sequence encodes CASSLTGLYSNQPQHF.

This chain connects TRBV29-1 to TRBJ1-3; a possible D gene is TRBD1 (5 bases). Germline V gene data show CDR1 as SQVTM and CDR2 as ANQGSEA. The CDR3 loop spans 15 amino acids. V was clipped by 3 bases and J by 4 bases, with 16 bases between them. As DNA, the CDR3 is TGCAGCGTTGAGAGTTACGGGGGTCCCGGAAACACCATATATTTT. Encoded protein: CSVESYGGPGNTIYF.

The J gene is TRBJ2-5, the V gene TRBV30; D not resolved. Germline assignment: CDR1 GTSNPN and CDR2 SVGIG (reference sequence). The V end lost 5 bases, the J end lost 5 bases, and 18 bases lay between the germline ends. The CDR3 runs to 14 residues. The CDR3 spells CAWDIMARSETQYF. The CDR3 DNA reads as TGTGCCTGGGATATAATGGCTAGGAGTGAGACCCAGTACTTC.

The chain uses TRBV20-1 and TRBJ1-2, with D possibly TRBD1 on 5 matching bases. The ends were cut back, 6 bases at V and 5 bases at J, with 16 bases in the middle. Per the germline V gene, CDR1 is DFQATT and CDR2 is SNEGSKA (reference sequence). This CDR3 has 13 residues. CDR3 in amino acids: CSARRGPKYGYTF. The CDR3 nucleotides are TGCAGTGCCCGGAGGGGACCCAAATATGGCTACACCTTC.

This chain connects TRBV14 to TRBJ1-1; no definite D call. The CDR3 length is 12 residues. The V gene lost 8 bases and the J gene lost 1 base, with 8 bases spanning the gap. CDR1 and CDR2 from the germline V gene are SGHDN and FVKESK. CDR3: CASGWRNTEAFF. The CDR3 region has the DNA TGTGCCAGCGGTTGGAGGAACACTGAAGCTTTCTTT. The full variable domain, its missing parts supplied by reference TRBV14 and TRBJ1-1, is EAGVTQFPSHSVIEKGQTVTLRCDPISGHDNLYWYRRVMGKEIKFLLHFVKESKQDESGMPNNRFLAERTGGTYSTLKVQPAELEDSGVYFCASGWRNTEAFFGQGTRLTVV.

The V call is TRBV20-1, the J call TRBJ2-4, with 10 positions matching TRBD1. Germline V gene lookup returns CDR1 DFQATT and CDR2 SNEGSKA (reference sequence). CDR3 length: 14 residues. Trimming removed 6 bases from V and 7 bases from J; junction bases left unmatched: 9. In DNA, the CDR3 is TGCAGTGCCGGTAAAAGACAGGGGGCTAACATTCAGTACTTC. Translating it yields CSAGKRQGANIQYF.

The chain couples TRBV27 to TRBJ2-4, with D perhaps given as TRBD1 or TRBD2 (6 bases each). This CDR3 has 14 residues. Between the trimmed V and J ends, which lost 8 bases and 4 bases, there was a span of 15 bases. The germline V gene encodes CDR1 MNHEY and CDR2 SMNVEV (reference sequence). This CDR3 is CASGLRGAKNIQYF. The CDR3 DNA reads TGTGCCAGCGGATTGAGGGGGGCGAAAAACATTCAGTACTTC.

The chain is built from TRBV29-1 and TRBJ2-3; the match to TRBD2 covers 11 bases. The V segment lost 2 bases and the J segment 6 bases; nucleotides outside the gene matches: 4. Germline assignment: CDR1 SQVTM and CDR2 ANQGSEA. This CDR3 comprises 14 residues. The DNA of the CDR3 is TGCAGCGTTGAAACTAGCGGGAGTTCTGATACGCAGTATTTT. Amino acids: CSVETSGSSDTQYF.